A selection of T cell receptor beta chains follows, all from one sample in a study of blood T cell repertoires in COVID-19. Assay: immunoSEQ multiplex PCR; the TCRdb copy retains only in-frame clones and omits some. This sample has about 140,000 clones, with roughly 85% found just once. Sequencing was done on a sample of peripheral blood. These receptors were obtained from a man over 45 with acute or convalescent COVID-19. The conserved cysteine and the conserved F or W are not part of the CDR3 here. The order of the fields is CDR3 protein, V gene.

CDR3 protein: ASSVVPDSNQPQH
V gene: TRBV9

CDR3 protein: ASSWDRVRTGELF
V gene: TRBV28

CDR3 protein: ASSPSTGSTDTQY
V gene: TRBV19

CDR3 protein: ASSGEAYNSPLH
V gene: TRBV5-5

CDR3 protein: AISEFEGLDYGYT
V gene: TRBV10-3

CDR3 protein: ASSYIVGQGTAGELF
V gene: TRBV6-2/TRBV6-3

CDR3 protein: ASSLAISSGSYNEQF
V gene: TRBV5-1

CDR3 protein: ASSYSSSSTDTQY
V gene: TRBV6-2/TRBV6-3

CDR3 protein: ASSESPYVAHRVRDIQY
V gene: TRBV2

CDR3 protein: AQRAGGETQY
V gene: TRBV30

CDR3 protein: ASNLGQGAAEAF
V gene: TRBV11-2

CDR3 protein: AWSESTGPRNYGYT
V gene: TRBV30

CDR3 protein: ASSPDRGAVTEAF
V gene: TRBV7-9

CDR3 protein: ASSTSGINDDTGELF
V gene: TRBV10-2

CDR3 protein: ASSHRTENIQY
V gene: TRBV6-1

CDR3 protein: AWSKNPGTSGMREQF
V gene: TRBV30

CDR3 protein: ASSPSTINRDTQY
V gene: TRBV9

CDR3 protein: ASSPDEGGHTIY
V gene: TRBV18

CDR3 protein: ASIPSGRGLNTEAF
V gene: TRBV3-1/TRBV3-2

CDR3 protein: ASSLDEPGRGKETQY
V gene: TRBV7-7

CDR3 protein: ASSFSSGNGELF
V gene: TRBV27

CDR3 protein: ASSVEARLNSPLH
V gene: TRBV9

CDR3 protein: ASILTGGRWPMGGGYT
V gene: TRBV25-1

CDR3 protein: ASSLREGGFENIQY
V gene: TRBV9

CDR3 protein: ASSWVWGHETQY
V gene: TRBV6-5

CDR3 protein: ASKAWQVSQPQH
V gene: TRBV19

CDR3 protein: SVALWPSHEQY
V gene: TRBV29-1

CDR3 protein: ASSADRTGDYEQY
V gene: TRBV6-6

CDR3 protein: ASSQRTGGSWANVLT
V gene: TRBV4-1

CDR3 protein: ASSLGGRAYEQY
V gene: TRBV5-4

CDR3 protein: AWMQGKGYNEQF
V gene: TRBV30

CDR3 protein: ASSSYSNEQF
V gene: TRBV9

CDR3 protein: ASSFMADGYT
V gene: TRBV12-3/TRBV12-4

CDR3 protein: ASGATQY
V gene: TRBV28

CDR3 protein: ASSLLEWETQY
V gene: TRBV7-7

CDR3 protein: ASSLRGLNTEAF
V gene: TRBV5-1

CDR3 protein: ASSLGGGDSYEQY
V gene: TRBV11-3

CDR3 protein: ASSPTTSGRTNEQY
V gene: TRBV7-6

CDR3 protein: ASSSPLGRTYEQY
V gene: TRBV11-1